This is a list of T cell receptor beta chains from one sample in a study of OX40 agonist ivuxolimab in advanced cancers. TCRdb keeps only in-frame clones here, not all; method: immunoSEQ multiplex PCR. This table has some 100,000 clones, around 84% appearing once. Sequenced material: CD4+ or CD8+ T cells sorted from blood, taken in a trial of the OX40 agonist ivuxolimab. The source of these receptors is an adult with an advanced solid tumor such as melanoma, head and neck, liver or kidney cancer. The CDR3 runs from the conserved cysteine through the conserved F or W. The order of the fields is D gene, J gene, clone size, V gene, CDR3 protein, CDR3 DNA. A D gene is named only where the DNA matches it firmly. Size tells how often a clone was seen (once, few, many) or the class of an expanded clone, and some rows leave it out.

>.|TRBJ1-1|once|TRBV4-3
CASSQVGNGNTEAFF
TGCGCCAGCAGCCAGGTCGGAAACGGGAACACTGAAGCTTTCTTT
>.|TRBJ1-1|once|TRBV28
CASRGVQYTEAFF
TGTGCCAGCAGAGGTGTACAGTACACTGAAGCTTTCTTT
>TRBD2|TRBJ2-5|.|TRBV29-1
CSVASGGAETQYF
TGCAGCGTTGCTAGCGGGGGGGCAGAGACCCAGTACTTC
>.|TRBJ1-4|.|TRBV19
CASSTYPGSNEKLFF
TGTGCCAGTAGTACCTACCCTGGCTCTAATGAAAAACTGTTTTTT
>.|TRBJ1-3|.|TRBV6-5
CASMSPGGNTIYF
TGTGCCAGCATGAGCCCGGGGGGCAACACCATATATTTT
>.|TRBJ1-5|.|TRBV10-3
CAISESTVRNQPQHF
TGTGCCATCAGTGAGTCGACAGTACGCAATCAGCCCCAGCATTTT
>.|TRBJ1-5|.|TRBV10-3
CAITQDPHDQPQHF
TGTGCCATCACCCAGGACCCACACGATCAGCCCCAGCATTTT
>TRBD1|TRBJ1-4|.|TRBV5-6
CASTRDRANEKLFF
TGTGCCAGCACCCGGGACAGGGCTAATGAAAAACTGTTTTTT
>.|TRBJ1-2|.|TRBV6-5
CASSYRGYGYTF
TGTGCCAGCAGTTATCGGGGTTATGGCTACACCTTC
>TRBD2|TRBJ2-3|.|TRBV7-9
CASSLNTGGAVGTDTQYF
TGTGCCAGCAGCTTGAATACCGGGGGGGCCGTCGGCACAGATACGCAGTATTTT
>TRBD2|TRBJ2-4|.|TRBV11-2
CASSGLAGGLAKNIQYF
TGTGCCAGCAGCGGACTAGCGGGGGGGTTAGCCAAAAACATTCAGTACTTC
>.|TRBJ2-3|few|TRBV7-2
CASSYLGGTDTQYF
TGTGCCAGCAGCTACCTCGGAGGGACAGATACGCAGTATTTT
>.|TRBJ2-3|.|TRBV9
CASSPDRTQYF
TGTGCCAGCAGCCCCGACCGAACGCAGTATTTT
>TRBD1|TRBJ1-4|.|TRBV30
CAWRHGQGAKLFF
TGTGCCTGGAGGCACGGACAGGGAGCAAAACTGTTTTTT
>.|TRBJ1-3|.|TRBV30
CAWGVSGNTIYF
TGTGCCTGGGGGGTATCTGGAAACACCATATATTTT
>.|TRBJ2-3|.|TRBV12-5
CASGPGVSDTQYF
TGTGCTAGTGGCCCGGGGGTGTCAGATACGCAGTATTTT
>.|TRBJ1-2|.|TRBV5-4
CASSSDLPAGRGYTF
TGTGCCAGCAGCTCAGACCTTCCGGCGGGCCGTGGCTACACCTTC
>TRBD1|TRBJ2-7|once|TRBV5-1
CASSRTGQDSYEQYF
TGCGCCAGCAGCCGAACGGGACAGGACTCCTACGAGCAGTACTTC
>TRBD1|TRBJ2-7|.|TRBV10-2
CASSGTGAYEQYF
TGCGCCAGTTCCGGGACAGGGGCCTACGAGCAGTACTTC
>TRBD1|TRBJ2-5|.|TRBV9
CASSVVGTGVETQYF
TGTGCCAGCAGCGTAGTAGGGACAGGGGTGGAGACCCAGTACTTC
>.|TRBJ1-1|.|TRBV6-5
CASRSVNTEAFF
TGTGCCAGCAGATCGGTGAACACTGAAGCTTTCTTT
>TRBD1|TRBJ1-1|.|TRBV6-1
CASSAHYGSGTGNTEAFF
TGTGCCAGCAGTGCCCACTATGGAAGCGGGACAGGGAACACTGAAGCTTTCTTT
>TRBD2|TRBJ2-5|once|TRBV7-9
CASSRGGTPETQYF
TGTGCCAGCAGTCGCGGGGGGACCCCAGAGACCCAGTACTTC
>.|TRBJ2-1|.|TRBV7-3
CASGTSRGNEQFF
TGTGCCAGCGGGACTTCTAGAGGGAATGAGCAGTTCTTC
>.|TRBJ1-4|few|TRBV28
CASSPSGRLNEKLFF
TGTGCCAGCAGCCCATCGGGACGCCTTAATGAAAAACTGTTTTTT
>.|TRBJ1-1|.|TRBV9
CASSVGQPNTEAFF
TGTGCCAGCAGCGTAGGACAGCCGAACACTGAAGCTTTCTTT
>TRBD2|TRBJ2-2|.|TRBV4-3
CASSRGGSGELFF
TGCGCCAGCAGCCGCGGGGGTTCCGGGGAGCTGTTTTTT
>TRBD2|TRBJ2-1|few|TRBV4-1
CASSQVTSGHNEQFF
TGCGCCAGCAGCCAAGTAACTAGCGGGCACAATGAGCAGTTCTTC
>.|TRBJ1-6|.|TRBV27
CASSFQADNSPLHF
TGTGCCAGCAGTTTCCAGGCTGATAATTCACCCCTCCACTTT
>.|TRBJ2-3|.|TRBV5-1
CASSLEGQDTQYF
TGCGCCAGCAGCTTGGAGGGACAAGATACGCAGTATTTT
>.|TRBJ1-1|.|TRBV6-1
CASSEGIGITRGTEAFF
TGTGCCAGCAGTGAAGGGATAGGGATCACTAGGGGGACTGAAGCTTTCTTT
>.|TRBJ1-1|.|TRBV6-1
CASSQTGNTEAFF
TGTGCCAGCAGTCAGACAGGAAACACTGAAGCTTTCTTT
>TRBD1|TRBJ1-2|.|TRBV19
CASSSTGGISYTF
TGTGCCAGTAGCTCGACAGGGGGCATAAGCTACACCTTC
>.|TRBJ1-2|once|TRBV6-1
CASSIKGDGYTF
TGTGCCAGCAGCATCAAGGGGGACGGCTACACCTTC
>.|TRBJ2-2|.|TRBV10-3
CAISREGTGELFF
TGTGCCATCAGTAGAGAGGGAACCGGGGAGCTGTTTTTT
>TRBD2|TRBJ2-1|.|TRBV4-2
CASSQESSGGRGEQFF
TGTGCCAGCAGCCAAGAATCCAGCGGGGGGCGGGGTGAGCAGTTCTTC
>.|TRBJ2-1|.|TRBV19
CASRTKGGLNEQFF
TGTGCCAGTCGGACCAAGGGGGGCCTGAATGAGCAGTTCTTC
>.|TRBJ2-1|.|TRBV21-1
CASTEQFF
TGTGCCAGCACCGAGCAGTTCTTC
>.|TRBJ2-3|.|TRBV10-2
CASSVGVTDTQYF
TGCGCCAGCAGTGTAGGGGTGACGGATACGCAGTATTTT
>.|TRBJ2-1|.|TRBV6-5
CASSYLGGAGHEQFF
TGTGCCAGCAGTTACCTGGGGGGGGCCGGTCATGAGCAGTTCTTC
>.|TRBJ2-2|.|TRBV7-9
CASSPRLGGGTGELFF
TGTGCCAGCAGCCCGCGCCTAGGGGGAGGAACCGGGGAGCTGTTTTTT